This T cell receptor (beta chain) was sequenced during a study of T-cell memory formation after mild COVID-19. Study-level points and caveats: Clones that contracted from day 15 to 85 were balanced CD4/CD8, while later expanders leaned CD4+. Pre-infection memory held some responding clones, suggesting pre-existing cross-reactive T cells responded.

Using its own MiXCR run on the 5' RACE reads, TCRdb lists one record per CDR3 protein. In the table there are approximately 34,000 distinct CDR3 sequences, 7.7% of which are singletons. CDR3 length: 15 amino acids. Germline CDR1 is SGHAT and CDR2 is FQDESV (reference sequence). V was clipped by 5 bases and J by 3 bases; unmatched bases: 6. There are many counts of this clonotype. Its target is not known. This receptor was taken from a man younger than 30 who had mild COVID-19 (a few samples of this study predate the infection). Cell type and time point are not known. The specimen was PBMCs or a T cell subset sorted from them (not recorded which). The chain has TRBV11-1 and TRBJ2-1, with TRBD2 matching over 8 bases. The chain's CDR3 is CASSLRGGFYNEQFF. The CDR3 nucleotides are TGTGCCAGCAGCCTACGCGGGGGGTTCTACAATGAGCAGTTCTTC.